The 21 T cell receptor beta chains listed next were all sequenced from one sample in a study of T cell responses to AZD1222 COVID-19 vaccine. TCRdb keeps only in-frame clones here, not all; method: immunoSEQ multiplex PCR. This sample yields about 180,000 clones, of which around 90% are seen a single time; 2% to 3% belongs to the top ten. The specimen comprised peripheral blood, sampled on day 0 of AZD1222 vaccination. All receptors derive from an adult in good health.

The rearrangement joins TRBV6-5 to TRBJ1-1; D remains unclear. Trimming pared 6 bases from V and 4 bases from J, leaving 9 bases between. The germline V gene has CDR1 MNHEY and CDR2 SVGAGI. The CDR3 covers 12 residues. The CDR3 DNA reads TGTGCCAGCAGCCACTCGGCCACTGAAGCTTTCTTT. This codes for CASSHSATEAFF.

The CDR3 DNA reads TGTGCCAGCAGCCATATGACTAGCGGGGACAATGAGCAGTTCTTC. It translates to CASSHMTSGDNEQFF. The V call is TRBV2, the J call TRBJ2-1; 11 nucleotides align to TRBD2. The CDR3 covers 15 residues. Unmatched junction bases numbered 6, after V lost 6 bases and J lost 5 bases. Looked up from germline, CDR1 is SNHLY and CDR2 is FYNNEI.

This clone showed up just once. The rearrangement links TRBV21-1 to TRBJ1-2; the DNA was not used to check the table's D call, TRBD1. TRBV21-1 is given as a pseudogene. The CDR3 has 18 amino acids. The CDR3 protein is CASSKGYDRGLDNYGYTF. CDR3 nucleotide sequence: TGTGCCAGCAGCAAAGGTTACGACAGGGGGCTAGATAACTATGGCTACACCTTC.

J is TRBJ1-6 and V is TRBV2; weak D call: TRBD1 (5 bases). The CDR3 contains 15 residues. CDR1 SNHLY and CDR2 FYNNEI come from the germline V gene. V was trimmed by 6 bases and J by 7 bases, leaving 16 bases between them. The DNA of the CDR3 is TGTGCCAGCAGAGCAGGGTCAAGTCTAAATTCACCCCTCCACTTT. This gives the protein CASRAGSSLNSPLHF.

The CDR3 is CASIERGQGAYGYTF. The CDR3, as DNA: TGTGCCAGCATTGAACGGGGGCAGGGGGCCTATGGCTACACCTTC. The chain uses TRBV28 and TRBJ1-2; TRBD1 agrees at 8 bases. J was trimmed by 4 bases and V by 7 bases; bases with no gene match: 11. Germline CDR1 is MDHEN and CDR2 is SYDVKM. The length of the CDR3 is 15 residues.

Of note for this clone: The same CDR3 can be traced to other DNA sequences in this sample. The V call is TRBV9, the J call TRBJ2-2; no definite D call. The V and J ends lost 2 bases and 4 bases respectively, with 3 bases between them. The CDR3 loop spans 12 amino acids. The germline V gene encodes CDR1 SGDLS and CDR2 YYNGEE. CDR3 sequence reads: CASSVSTGELFF. The CDR3 coding sequence is TGTGCCAGCAGCGTTTCCACCGGGGAGCTGTTTTTT.

This clone was seen more than once but under ten times. The V call is TRBV19, the J call TRBJ2-7, with TRBD1 matching over 8 bases. This CDR3 has 15 amino acids. Germline CDR1 and CDR2: LNHDA and SQIVND (reference sequence). Unmatched junction bases numbered 5, after V lost 4 bases and J lost 0 bases. The CDR3 DNA follows: TGTGCCAGTAGTAAGGGGACAGGCAGCTCCTACGAGCAGTACTTC. Its translation is CASSKGTGSSYEQYF.

The CDR3 DNA is TGTGCCAGCAGCCAGAGCCCCGGCCCTGAAGCTTTCTTT. Translating gives CASSQSPGPEAFF. The chain joins TRBV3-1 (or the pseudogene TRBV3-2) to TRBJ1-1; D gene ambiguous. Deletions cut 3 bases from V and 6 bases from J, with 11 bases between. The CDR3 totals 13 residues. The germline V gene encodes CDR1 LGHDT and CDR2 YNNKEL (reference sequence).

The CDR3 spells CASSPPGLAGGGTDTQYF. CDR3 bases: TGTGCCAGCTCACCTCCGGGACTAGCGGGAGGAGGCACAGATACGCAGTATTTT. The rearrangement uses TRBV18 and TRBJ2-3, with 15 bases matching TRBD2. CDR1 and CDR2 from the germline V gene are KGHSH and LQKENI. CDR3 length equals 18 residues. Losses at the gene ends were 3 bases for V and 1 base for J; bases not matched to a gene: 5.

J is TRBJ2-3 and V is TRBV9; 8 bases fit TRBD2. The CDR3 consists of 15 residues. Germline V gives CDR1 SGDLS, CDR2 YYNGEE. The V segment lost 3 bases and the J segment 3 bases; nucleotides outside the gene matches: 6. The CDR3 DNA follows: TGTGCCAGCAGCGAGCGGCGGGAGGTTACAGATACGCAGTATTTT. This sequence encodes CASSERREVTDTQYF.

In its sample, this clone was seen a few times. The chain joins TRBV9 to TRBJ1-2; maybe TRBD1 (6 bases). Trimming pared 3 bases from V and 8 bases from J, leaving 11 bases between. This CDR3 is 12 amino acids long. Germline CDR1 reads SGDLS; CDR2 reads YYNGEE. CDR3 protein: CASSAYTGGYTF. The CDR3 nucleotides are TGTGCCAGCAGCGCCTACACAGGGGGCTACACCTTC.

This chain uses TRBV5-1 with TRBJ2-1, with a tentative D call TRBD1 (5 bases). This CDR3 spans 14 amino acids. Germline V CDR1 and CDR2: SGHRS, YFSETQ. Trimming removed 1 base from V and 4 bases from J, with 9 bases in between. The CDR3 DNA reads TGCGCCAGCAGCTTGACAGGAGTTTACAATGAGCAGTTCTTC. Amino acids: CASSLTGVYNEQFF.

This chain connects TRBV19 to TRBJ2-7; TRBD2 is a possible D gene (5 bases). The V gene's germline CDR1 is LNHDA and CDR2 SQIVND (reference sequence). The CDR3 is 13 amino acids. V was clipped by 7 bases and J by 0 bases, with 10 bases between them. CDR3 in DNA: TGTGCCAGTATAGGAGGTAGCTCCTACGAGCAGTACTTC. Translating it yields CASIGGSSYEQYF.

This chain connects TRBV28 to TRBJ1-2; D call uncertain. The V and J ends lost 5 bases and 4 bases respectively, with 8 bases between them. The CDR3 length is 12 residues. In germline, CDR1 is MDHEN, CDR2 SYDVKM. The CDR3 loop reads CASSNALYGYTF. In nucleotides, the CDR3 is TGTGCCAGCAGTAACGCGCTCTATGGCTACACCTTC.

The chain uses TRBV3-1 (or the pseudogene TRBV3-2) and TRBJ1-1; perhaps TRBD1 as D (5 bases). Germline V gene sequence: CDR1 LGHDT, CDR2 YNNKEL (reference sequence). V dropped 6 bases and J dropped 5 bases, with 16 bases sitting between them. This CDR3 is built from 14 residues. The CDR3 is CASSSRVGGTEAFF. DNA of the CDR3: TGTGCCAGCAGTAGCAGGGTAGGCGGGACTGAAGCTTTCTTT.

The V call is TRBV7-2, the J call TRBJ2-3; 12 positions agree with TRBD2. Losses at the gene ends were 4 bases for V and 2 bases for J; bases not matched to a gene: 4. Germline V CDR1 and CDR2: SGHTA, FQGNSA. This CDR3 is built from 16 residues. The CDR3 nucleotides read TGTGCCAGCAGCTCCCGACTAGCGGGAGACACAGATACGCAGTATTTT. Protein sequence: CASSSRLAGDTDTQYF.

V usage is TRBV4-1 and J usage is TRBJ2-3, with TRBD2 matching 7 bases. Germline lookup yields CDR1 MGHRA and CDR2 YSYEKL. CDR3 length equals 19 residues. After removal of 3 bases from V and 1 base from J, the junction contained 16 bases not matched to a gene. The CDR3 loop reads CASSQTGFVGEGGTDTQYF. CDR3 nucleotides: TGCGCCAGCAGCCAGACCGGTTTTGTGGGGGAGGGCGGCACAGATACGCAGTATTTT.

The J gene is TRBJ2-7, the V gene TRBV5-1; D unresolved. V lost 0 bases, J lost 2 bases, and 6 bases lay in between. The V gene's germline CDR1 is SGHRS and CDR2 YFSETQ. This CDR3 is built from 13 residues. The CDR3 nucleotides are TGCGCCAGCAGCTTGGTTCCACCCTACGAGCAGTACTTC. It translates to CASSLVPPYEQYF.

This chain uses TRBV6-5 with TRBJ1-1; the D is unclear. Trimming shortened V by 2 bases and J by 0 bases, and 4 bases separated the two germline ends. This CDR3 region has 13 residues. Per the germline V gene, CDR1 is MNHEY and CDR2 is SVGAGI. The CDR3 sequence is CASSYVMNTEAFF. Written as DNA, the CDR3 is TGTGCCAGCAGTTACGTCATGAACACTGAAGCTTTCTTT.

The rearrangement uses TRBV2 and TRBJ2-5; 12 positions agree with TRBD1. CDR1 is SNHLY and CDR2 is FYNNEI in the germline V gene. The V segment lost 6 bases and the J segment 4 bases; nucleotides outside the gene matches: 3. CDR3 size: 14 residues. The CDR3 sequence is CASSRDRGRETQYF. The CDR3 DNA is TGTGCCAGCAGCCGGGACAGGGGGCGAGAGACCCAGTACTTC.

DNA of the CDR3: TGTGCCAGCAGCTTATCTTATGGTAGCGGGAGGCCCAGGAACAATGAGCAGTTCTTC. Its protein product is CASSLSYGSGRPRNNEQFF. The rearrangement joins TRBV7-2 to TRBJ2-1, with 10 bases lining up with TRBD2. CDR3 length: 19 amino acids. Unmatched junction bases numbered 15, after V lost 2 bases and J lost 5 bases. CDR1 is SGHTA and CDR2 is FQGNSA in the germline V gene. Supplemented by reference TRBV7-2 and TRBJ2-1, the full variable domain reads GAGVSQSPSNKVTEKGKDVELRCDPISGHTALYWYRQSLGQGLEFLIYFQGNSAPDKSGLPSDRFSAERTGGSVSTLTIQRTQQEDSAVYLCASSLSYGSGRPRNNEQFFGPGTRLTVL.